These 20 T cell receptor beta chains were all obtained from the same sample, sequenced in a study of human T cells and chemical hapten exposure. TCRdb ran MiXCR on the RACE reads and lists one entry per CDR3 protein. The table has roughly 380,000 distinct CDR3 sequences, roughly 4.8% seen once. Documented time point: patch test 1, 2 weeks after DPC sensitization. Noted treatment: therapeutic diphenylcyclopropenone sensitization with weekly scalp DPC. The source material was whole blood, sampled in connection with sensitization to the hapten diphenylcyclopropenone (DPC). These receptors all stem from a woman aged 45-65 years with alopecia areata. Some clones in this sample may be carry-over from other donors' samples.

The chain recombines TRBV4-2 with TRBJ1-4; 9 bases fit TRBD1. The CDR3 has 18 amino acids. The V gene's germline CDR1 is LGHNA and CDR2 YNFKEQ. Trimming at V came to 0 bases and at J to 5 bases, leaving 10 bases not matched to a gene. The CDR3 bases are TGTGCCAGCAGCCAAGATAGCCGGGACAGGGCCATAAATGAAAAACTGTTTTTT. Translation gives CASSQDSRDRAINEKLFF.

This clonotype appeared many times. The chain is built from TRBV13 and TRBJ2-3; a weak D match, TRBD2 (6 bases). The CDR3 loop spans 15 amino acids. V was shortened by 5 bases and J by 3 bases, with 15 bases between the two germline ends. Germline V gene sequence: CDR1 PRHDT, CDR2 FYEKMQ (reference sequence). CDR3 amino acids: CASSLRLDATDTQYF. In DNA, the CDR3 is TGTGCCAGCAGCCTCCGACTAGATGCGACAGATACGCAGTATTTT.

This chain links TRBV20-1 with TRBJ2-2, with a tentative D call TRBD1 (6 bases). The germline V gene encodes CDR1 DFQATT and CDR2 SNEGSKA (reference sequence). V was pared by 8 bases and J by 6 bases, with 10 bases between. The CDR3 contains 11 residues. In nucleotides, the CDR3 is TGCAGTTCGAACAGGGCCGGGGAGCTGTTTTTT. This codes for CSSNRAGELFF.

This clonotype was observed at least ten times. The chain couples TRBV6-5 to TRBJ1-3, with D unclear. V was trimmed by 6 bases and J by 1 base, leaving 7 bases between them. CDR1 and CDR2 (germline): MNHEY, SVGAGI. The CDR3 consists of 13 residues. The CDR3 nucleotides read TGTGCCAGCAGGGTCCCATCTGGAAACACCATATATTTT. Residues: CASRVPSGNTIYF.

The V call is TRBV3-1, the J call TRBJ2-7; a possible D gene is TRBD1 (5 bases). The CDR3 length is 12 residues. Germline V gene data show CDR1 as LGHDT and CDR2 as YNNKEL (reference sequence). V gave up 4 bases and J gave up 6 bases, with 10 bases separating them. The CDR3 sequence: CASSRRGAEQYF. CDR3 in DNA: TGTGCCAGCAGCCGTAGGGGCGCCGAGCAGTACTTC.

At least ten counts were recorded for this clonotype. The chain's CDR3 is CSVYSTGYTF. The CDR3 nucleotides are TGCAGCGTGTACAGCACTGGCTACACCTTC. The chain links TRBV29-1 to TRBJ1-2; D not resolved. From germline, CDR1 is SQVTM and CDR2 ANQGSEA. CDR3 length: 10 amino acids. V was trimmed by 6 bases and J by 7 bases, leaving 9 bases between them.

This clonotype came up many times. The V call is TRBV7-2, the J call TRBJ2-7, with D possibly matching TRBD2 (5 bases). V lost 3 bases to trimming and J lost 3 bases, with 6 bases between them. The CDR3 consists of 12 residues. CDR1 and CDR2 from the germline V gene are SGHTA and FQGNSA. The CDR3 DNA sequence: TGTGCCAGCAGCTTGCGGGTCTACGAGCAGTACTTC. Protein sequence: CASSLRVYEQYF.

The chain carries TRBV20-1 and TRBJ2-3, with D possibly TRBD1 on 5 matching bases. Germline V gene lookup returns CDR1 DFQATT and CDR2 SNEGSKA (reference sequence). This CDR3 is 13 amino acids long. Deletions cut 1 base from V and 7 bases from J, with 12 bases between. The DNA of the CDR3 is TGCAGTGCTAGAGGCACCCAGGGATATACGCAGTATTTT. This gives the protein CSARGTQGYTQYF.

This clonotype has at least ten counts. The chain has TRBV7-8 and TRBJ1-4, with D maybe TRBD1 (5 bases). This CDR3 is built from 14 residues. Germline CDR1 SGHVS, CDR2 FQNEAQ. V lost 1 base and J 7 bases, leaving 10 bases between the germline ends. The CDR3 sequence: CASSLVPGSEKLFF. DNA of the CDR3: TGTGCCAGCAGCTTAGTGCCAGGGAGTGAAAAACTGTTTTTT. Supplemented by reference TRBV7-8 and TRBJ1-4, the full variable domain reads GAGVSQSPRYKVAKRGQDVALRCDPISGHVSLFWYQQALGQGPEFLTYFQNEAQLDKSGLPSDRFFAERPEGSVSTLKIQRTQQEDSAVYLCASSLVPGSEKLFFGSGTQLSVL.

This clonotype has just a few counts. The chain uses TRBV6-5 and TRBJ1-1, with D perhaps TRBD1 (5 bases). V was shortened by 8 bases and J by 2 bases, with 12 bases between the two germline ends. CDR1 MNHEY and CDR2 SVGAGI come from the germline V gene. The CDR3 length is 13 residues. The CDR3 loop reads CASLLRDNTEAFF. The DNA of the CDR3 is TGTGCCAGCCTACTCCGGGACAACACTGAAGCTTTCTTT.

This clonotype was seen many times. V usage is TRBV2 and J usage is TRBJ2-1; no reliable D call. V dropped 6 bases and J dropped 0 bases, with 6 bases sitting between them. From germline, CDR1 is SNHLY and CDR2 FYNNEI. CDR3 length: 13 residues. CDR3 sequence: CASRPLSYNEQFF. The CDR3 coding sequence is TGTGCCAGCAGACCCCTCTCCTACAATGAGCAGTTCTTC.

This clonotype was seen ten or more times. This rearrangement joins TRBV5-4 to TRBJ1-2, with no clear D. Germline CDR1 reads SGHNT; CDR2 reads YYREEE (reference sequence). Deletions cut 5 bases from V and 4 bases from J, with 12 bases between. This CDR3 comprises 13 residues. CDR3 loop: CASSPSSGYGYTF. Written as DNA, the CDR3 is TGTGCCAGCAGTCCTTCGAGCGGCTATGGCTACACCTTC. Supplemented by reference TRBV5-4 and TRBJ1-2, the full variable domain reads ETGVTQSPTHLIKTRGQQVTLRCSSQSGHNTVSWYQQALGQGPQFIFQYYREEENGRGNFPPRFSGLQFPNYSSELNVNALELDDSALYLCASSPSSGYGYTFGSGTRLTVV.

This clonotype was counted many times. The gene calls are TRBV7-8 and TRBJ2-7; D perhaps matches TRBD1 (6 bases). Germline CDR1 reads SGHVS; CDR2 reads FQNEAQ. V was trimmed by 3 bases and J by 3 bases, leaving 9 bases between them. This CDR3 is 13 amino acids long. CDR3 protein: CASSFGGDYEQYF. The CDR3 DNA sequence: TGTGCCAGCAGCTTTGGGGGCGACTACGAGCAGTACTTC.

This clonotype was counted only a few times. The chain combines TRBV4-3 with TRBJ2-7, with 7 bases that match TRBD2. Trimming cost V 3 bases and J 5 bases; bases outside gene matches: 7. The CDR3 runs to 14 residues. In germline, CDR1 is LGHNA, CDR2 YSLEER. CDR3 region: CASSHEPGLNEQYF. As DNA, the CDR3 is TGCGCCAGCAGCCATGAACCGGGACTAAACGAGCAGTACTTC.

This clonotype has more than one count but fewer than ten. The gene calls are TRBV20-1 and TRBJ2-3; D is undetermined. The length of the CDR3 is 13 residues. Per the germline V gene, CDR1 is DFQATT and CDR2 is SNEGSKA (reference sequence). The V and J ends lost 5 bases and 6 bases respectively, with 15 bases between them. The chain's CDR3 is CSAQPPRWDTQYF. The CDR3 nucleotides read TGCAGTGCTCAACCCCCTAGGTGGGATACGCAGTATTTT.

This clonotype occurred many times. The chain links TRBV7-9 to TRBJ1-6; no firm D call. The germline gives CDR1 SEHNR, CDR2 FQNEAQ (reference sequence). Between the trimmed V and J ends, which lost 1 base and 7 bases, there was a span of 8 bases. CDR3 size: 14 residues. For the CDR3, the DNA is TGTGCCAGCAGCTTAGTGGAGGGAAATTCACCCCTCCACTTT. The encoded protein is CASSLVEGNSPLHF.

In regard to this clonotype: It differs at one base from a far larger clone, so likely a read error. The chain couples TRBV28 to TRBJ1-2, with D unresolved. The CDR3 totals 11 residues. The V gene's germline CDR1 is MDHEN and CDR2 SYDVKM. The CDR3 sequence is CASSLNYGNTF. The CDR3 DNA follows: TGTGCCAGCAGTTTAAACTATGGCAACACCTTC.

This clonotype was recorded at least ten times. The gene calls are TRBV12-3 or TRBV12-4 and TRBJ1-5; D may be TRBD1 (6 bases). The ends were cut back, 5 bases at V and 4 bases at J, with 12 bases in the middle. The CDR3 consists of 14 residues. This chain's CDR3 is CASSQKQGNQPQHF. The CDR3 DNA sequence: TGTGCCAGCAGTCAGAAACAGGGAAATCAGCCCCAGCATTTT.

J is TRBJ2-3 and V is TRBV23-1; TRBD2 matches 8 bases. TRBV23-1 counts as an open reading frame of uncertain function. The J segment lost 0 bases and the V segment lost 2 bases, leaving 13 bases of the junction unmatched. This CDR3 comprises 19 residues. CDR3 nucleotide sequence: TGCGCCAGCAGTCAAAACGTCAGCGGGAGAGCGGGTAGCACAGATACGCAGTATTTT. Translation gives CASSQNVSGRAGSTDTQYF.

This clonotype was observed many times. The V and J genes are TRBV12-3 or TRBV12-4 and TRBJ2-7; TRBD2 might be the D (7 bases). The germline V and J ends were trimmed by 1 base and 4 bases, with 11 bases remaining between them. The CDR3 length is 14 residues. The CDR3 loop reads CASSLEKGGYEQYF. CDR3 sequence (DNA): TGTGCCAGCAGTTTAGAAAAGGGGGGGTACGAGCAGTACTTC.